This T cell receptor beta chain was sequenced for a study of blood T cell repertoires in COVID-19 (dated by TCRdb to the early 2020s). A note on the overall study: Collaborator samples came from the United States, Italy and Spain and covered acute and convalescent phases of COVID-19. The material from the prospective study consisted of cDNA or gDNA derived from T cells, B-cell-depleted T cells, or PBMCs. Subjects who had been exposed to COVID-19, were actively infected with it, or had recovered from it provided the deeply sampled blood TCRbeta repertoires that made up the dataset. A freely available public database, intended as a resource for researchers studying the immune response to SARS-CoV-2, is where the repertoires were released. Samples were obtained from the ongoing ImmuneRACE study (first 160 participants) and from 1,000 to 1,500 subjects provided by 6 global collaborators. Sample metadata almost always included a de-identified subject ID, COVID-19 status, age in years and sex. Where available, HLA class I and class II types were taken from metadata supplied by the sample provider and were not determined by assay-based typing.

CDR3 length: 13 amino acids, cysteine to phenylalanine. Only CDR3 DNA is held: 39 bases, read in frame from base 1. The germline V end is reduced by 8 bases and the J end by 7 bases; junction bases left unmatched: 7. Taken from the germline V gene, the CDR1 and CDR2 loops are MNHEY and SVGAGI. TCRbeta CDR3 regions were amplified from genomic DNA by means of the immunoSEQ Assay, a bias-controlled multiplex PCR. On the study's bioinformatics: The number of nucleated cells in each sample was estimated by amplification of reference gene primers within the assay. Sequence reads were collapsed and filtered to measure the absolute abundance of every unique TCRbeta CDR3 rearrangement. For each sample, productive Simpson clonality was calculated by taking the square root of Simpson's diversity index across productive rearrangements. TCRdb holds this immuneACCESS table with in-frame rearrangements only. Some clones are missing; in checked studies, unresolved V genes explain under half, and the rest has no known cause. That table supplies the V and J calls and clone size; D and trimming were determined from the DNA. This sample comprises over 200,000 clones, approximately 78% of them detected only once. About 9% of the sample rests with the top ten.

As to this clone: The clone's antigen remains unknown. Per-base quality was not reported, and no clone a single base away is much larger than it.

What the research found in general, with its limitations: Clinical and demographic metadata were provided uncurated, with the amount varying by source and participant.

Participants in the prospective study were enrolled through a virtual design, were aged roughly 18 to 100 years, and lived in 24 United States geographic areas. In the prospective study, participants were assigned to cohorts based on the clinical history participants reported in a screening survey and a study questionnaire. Recovered participants in ImmuneRACE Cohort 3 were defined as having two consecutive negative NP/OP PCR tests, clearance from a healthcare professional, or resolution of symptoms. In the prospective study, whole blood, serum and a nasopharyngeal or oropharyngeal swab were collected from each participant by mobile phlebotomists. Participants in the prospective study had the option to provide additional blood draws and questionnaires over a roughly 2-month period. Blood samples from the prospective study were shipped frozen or at room temperature prior to DNA extraction.

The sequencing sample was made of PBMCs or T cells enriched from blood (not recorded which). Here the chain combines TRBV6-5 and TRBJ2-2; 7 bases in the middle match TRBD1. This clonotype originated in a man aged 35 to 55 who had recovered from COVID-19. The DNA sequence is given as TGTGCCAGCCTCGATACAGGGGACGGGGAGCTGTTTTTT. Its translation is CASLDTGDGELFF.